This TCR beta chain was found in a study of T cells after yellow fever vaccination. As for the study in general: SMART-Seq v4 Ultra Low Input prepared the low-cell-number fractions.

The germline V gene has CDR1 SGHTA and CDR2 FQGTGA. The V segment lost 0 bases and the J segment 6 bases; nucleotides outside the gene matches: 10. The length of the CDR3 is 18 residues. The study's findings and limits: A faster peak, day 5 versus 15, was reached by the weaker secondary response.

In making TCR cDNA, 5'RACE template switching added a universal primer site and UMIs to it. MiXCR, applied by TCRdb to the 5' RACE reads, yields one record per CDR3 protein. The top ten hold under 40% of the sample, which has 100,000 to 150,000 distinct CDR3 sequences, almost 9% seen once. This clonotype has a count of ten or more. No antigen is known for it. The V gene is TRBV7-3, the J gene TRBJ2-3; 12 positions match TRBD2. The sample here was CD8+ T cells sorted from PBMCs, taken on the day of the yellow fever booster vaccination. The sequence was collected from a man younger than 30 who received the YFV17D yellow fever vaccine. DNA of the CDR3: TGTGCCAGCAGCTTAACACCGACTAGCGGGGGAAGGTTGGATACGCAGTATTTT. Protein sequence: CASSLTPTSGGRLDTQYF.